This entry lists 21 T cell receptor beta chains sequenced from one sample in a study of blood T cell repertoires in COVID-19 (dated by TCRdb to between 2020 and 2021). The library was obtained by the immunoSEQ multiplex PCR assay. TCRdb carries this immuneACCESS record with in-frame sequences only. Its versions omit some clonotypes, under half of them owing to an unresolved V gene in the studies checked, with the rest unexplained. The sample contains approximately 400,000 clones, about nine tenths of them found a single time. The ten largest clones take up roughly 12% of the sample. The sample taken for sequencing was peripheral blood. The receptors stem from a woman aged 50 to 60 with COVID-19, enrolled during active disease.

This sequence joins TRBV15 and TRBJ2-5, with D perhaps TRBD1 (5 bases). Germline loops: CDR1 LNHNV, CDR2 YYDKDF (reference sequence). The CDR3 runs to 15 residues. Trimming took off 1 base at V and 4 bases at J, with 13 bases between the two ends. The CDR3 nucleotides read TGTGCCACCAGCAGAGGTACGACAGCTAGAGAGACCCAGTACTTC. Translated, it gives CATSRGTTARETQYF.

V and J are TRBV6-6 and TRBJ1-4; unclear D gene. This CDR3 spans 14 amino acids. From germline, CDR1 is MNHNY and CDR2 SVGAGI (reference sequence). The V and J ends lost 3 bases and 8 bases respectively, with 13 bases between them. The CDR3 spells CASSYRVSGEKLFF. CDR3 nucleotides: TGTGCCAGCAGTTATCGGGTCAGTGGGGAAAAACTGTTTTTT.

This chain joins TRBV27 and TRBJ1-5, with no clear D. This CDR3 spans 13 amino acids. Germline CDR1 and CDR2: MNHEY and SMNVEV (reference sequence). V lost 2 bases and J lost 7, with 9 bases in between. CDR3 amino acids: CASSLSGVQPQHF. Written as DNA, the CDR3 is TGTGCCAGCAGTTTAAGCGGGGTGCAGCCCCAGCATTTT.

The rearrangement links TRBV1 to TRBJ1-4. TRBV1 is flagged as a pseudogene. This CDR3 spans 14 amino acids. CDR3 sequence (DNA): TGCACCAGCAGCCAAGGGGGGGAGCGTGAAAAACTGTTTTTT. Protein sequence: CTSSQGGEREKLFF.

The V call is TRBV19, the J call TRBJ2-3; 9 bases agree with TRBD2. CDR1 and CDR2 from the germline V gene are LNHDA and SQIVND (reference sequence). The CDR3 runs 16 residues. V was clipped by 1 base and J by 4 bases; unmatched bases: 6. The DNA for the CDR3 is TGTGCCAGTAGTATAGCGAGCGGGGGGCCTGCAGATACGCAGTATTTT. Its protein product is CASSIASGGPADTQYF. Supplemented by reference TRBV19 and TRBJ2-3, the full variable domain reads DGGITQSPKYLFRKEGQNVTLSCEQNLNHDAMYWYRQDPGQGLRLIYYSQIVNDFQKGDIAEGYSVSREKKESFPLTVTSAQKNPTAFYLCASSIASGGPADTQYFGPGTRLTVL.

This rearrangement joins TRBV12-3 or TRBV12-4 to TRBJ2-1, with 10 bases lining up with TRBD1. The CDR3 is made up of 12 amino acids. V lost 8 bases, J lost 9 bases, and 4 bases stayed unmatched. CDR3 sequence reads: CASGGQGTEQFF. The CDR3, as DNA: TGTGCCAGCGGGGGACAGGGGACTGAGCAGTTCTTC.

The V call is TRBV2, the J call TRBJ2-7; D may be TRBD2 (6 bases). This CDR3 has 13 amino acids. Per germline, CDR1 SNHLY and CDR2 FYNNEI. V gave up 4 bases and J gave up 7 bases, with 14 bases separating them. For the CDR3, the DNA is TGTGCCAGCAGTGGGGGAGGCGGCCGGGAGCAGTACTTC. It encodes CASSGGGGREQYF.

This clone appeared once. The same CDR3 also results from other DNA sequences found in this sample. The rearrangement uses TRBV12-3 or TRBV12-4 and TRBJ1-5; D is undetermined. The germline V and J ends were trimmed by 2 bases and 1 base, with 3 bases remaining between them. CDR3 size: 13 residues. CDR3 coding DNA: TGTGCCAGCAGTTTACGGAGCAATCAGCCCCAGCATTTT. It is translated as CASSLRSNQPQHF.

The chain is built from TRBV4-2 and TRBJ2-3, with 9 bases identical to TRBD2. Germline-derived CDR1 and CDR2 are LGHNA and YNFKEQ. This CDR3 contains 15 residues. Trimming removed 5 bases from V and 0 bases from J; junction bases left unmatched: 3. The CDR3 DNA is TGTGCCAGCAGCTTTAGCGGGGGCAGCACAGATACGCAGTATTTT. Its protein product is CASSFSGGSTDTQYF.

The chain uses TRBV4-1 and TRBJ1-2; 7 bases agree with TRBD1. The junction had 5 bases not matched to a gene; V was cut back by 4 bases and J by 0 bases. The CDR3 has 15 residues. Per the germline V gene, CDR1 is MGHRA and CDR2 is YSYEKL. The CDR3 coding sequence is TGCGCCAGCAGCCCGGGGACAGCTTCTAACTATGGCTACACCTTC. Protein sequence: CASSPGTASNYGYTF.

Comment on this clone: Other DNA sequences of this sample code for an identical CDR3. This chain connects TRBV7-2 to TRBJ1-2; D is possibly TRBD1 (6 bases). V lost 0 bases and J lost 2, with 7 bases in between. The CDR3 consists of 14 residues. Germline CDR1 and CDR2: SGHTA and FQGNSA. The CDR3 sequence is CASSLAQGNYGYTF. CDR3 bases: TGTGCCAGCAGCTTAGCACAGGGAAACTATGGCTACACCTTC.

This clone was detected only once. The rearrangement uses TRBV18 and TRBJ1-2; 11 positions match TRBD1. Germline assignment: CDR1 KGHSH and CDR2 LQKENI. Germline trimming cut 3 bases from V and 8 bases from J; bases unmatched to any gene: 11. The CDR3 spans 16 residues. The CDR3 sequence is CASSPDGQGASRGYTF. In DNA form, the CDR3 reads TGTGCCAGCTCACCCGACGGACAGGGGGCTTCACGGGGCTACACCTTC.

This clone was detected once. The chain has TRBV4-2 and TRBJ2-7; TRBD2 agrees at 11 bases. The V and J ends lost 3 bases and 4 bases, in that order; junction bases with no gene match: 5. Per germline, CDR1 LGHNA and CDR2 YNFKEQ. The CDR3 extends over 15 amino acids. CDR3 bases: TGTGCCAGCAGCCAGGAACTAGCGGGGGTTTACGAGCAGTACTTC. It codes for CASSQELAGVYEQYF.

The chain combines TRBV10-2 with TRBJ1-4; a weak D match, TRBD1 (5 bases). CDR1 and CDR2 (germline): WSHSY, SAAADI. CDR3 length equals 13 residues. Trimming shortened V by 8 bases and J by 5 bases, and 12 bases separated the two germline ends. CDR3 DNA sequence: TGCGCCAGCGCTGGCCAGGGCAATGAAAAACTGTTTTTT. Translation: CASAGQGNEKLFF.

The J gene is TRBJ2-3, the V gene TRBV4-1; D perhaps matches TRBD1 (5 bases). The CDR3 is 16 amino acids. V was clipped by 1 base and J by 0 bases, with 11 bases between them. The germline V gene encodes CDR1 MGHRA and CDR2 YSYEKL. DNA of the CDR3: TGCGCCAGCAGCCAAGGTCGACAGATAAGCACAGATACGCAGTATTTT. Its protein is CASSQGRQISTDTQYF.

This chain joins TRBV2 and TRBJ1-1; D call uncertain. Germline loops: CDR1 SNHLY, CDR2 FYNNEI. The V end lost 6 bases, the J end lost 0 bases, and 8 bases lay between the germline ends. This CDR3 region has 13 residues. This CDR3 reads CASRRIMNTEAFF. CDR3 nucleotides: TGTGCCAGCAGGAGGATTATGAACACTGAAGCTTTCTTT.

The genes are TRBV21-1 and TRBJ1-2. TRBV21-1 is a known pseudogene. The CDR3 contains 18 residues. The CDR3 DNA reads as TGTGCCAGCAGCAAAGCCCGGGGGACCGTCGGAGCTAACTATGGCTACACCTTC. As protein: CASSKARGTVGANYGYTF.

The chain joins TRBV6-5 to TRBJ1-1; 9 bases agree with TRBD1. CDR3 size: 15 residues. J lost 4 bases, V lost 7 bases, and 10 bases had no gene match. Germline CDR1 reads MNHEY; CDR2 reads SVGAGI. This CDR3 reads CASIYATGGTTEAFF. CDR3 coding DNA: TGTGCCAGCATTTATGCGACAGGGGGGACCACTGAAGCTTTCTTT.

V and J are TRBV11-3 and TRBJ1-3; the D is unclear. The length of the CDR3 is 13 residues. The V gene's germline CDR1 is SGHNT and CDR2 YENEEA. Trimming removed 5 bases from V and 4 bases from J, with 9 bases in between. This chain's CDR3 is CASSASRGNTIYF. The CDR3 region has the DNA TGTGCCAGCAGCGCGTCGAGGGGAAACACCATATATTTT.

The chain uses TRBV3-1 (or the pseudogene TRBV3-2) and TRBJ1-1; D might be TRBD1 (6 bases). Germline V lookup: CDR1 LGHDT, CDR2 YNNKEL (reference sequence). Trimming took 3 bases from V and 0 from J, leaving 11 bases between them. The CDR3 is 15 amino acids. The CDR3 coding sequence is TGTGCCAGCAGCCAGGGGGACACCCTGAACACTGAAGCTTTCTTT. It translates to CASSQGDTLNTEAFF.

J is TRBJ2-7 and V is TRBV28; TRBD1 agrees at 9 bases. J lost 6 bases, V lost 6 bases, and 6 bases had no gene match. Germline lookup yields CDR1 MDHEN and CDR2 SYDVKM. CDR3 length equals 13 residues. The CDR3 sequence: CASSSGQGGEQYF. DNA of the CDR3: TGTGCCAGCAGCTCGGGACAGGGAGGCGAGCAGTACTTC.